The 18 T cell receptor beta chains given below trace back to one sample, sequenced in a study of CD8+ T cells in alopecia areata. RNA extraction was followed by reverse transcription into cDNA, which acted as the sequencing template. Some clones are missing from TCRdb's copy, which holds only in-frame ones; the method was immunoSEQ multiplex PCR. The table records fewer than 200,000 clones, roughly three fifths of them present only once. Treatment reported: oral pan-JAK inhibitor, 5-10 mg twice daily. Sample: CD8+ T cells sorted from blood, taken at week 24, from a patient treated with tofacitinib. The origin of the receptors is a human donor with alopecia areata.

This clone came up a few times. V usage is TRBV6-5 and J usage is TRBJ1-4; 9 bases align to TRBD1. Germline CDR1 and CDR2: MNHEY and SVGAGI. The CDR3 has 15 residues. V lost 1 base and J lost 4; bases outside the gene matches: 1. In DNA form, the CDR3 reads TGTGCCAGCAGTTACTGGGACAGGGATAATGAAAAACTGTTTTTT. Encoded protein: CASSYWDRDNEKLFF.

The chain employs TRBV9 and TRBJ2-2; no clear D gene. In germline, CDR1 is SGDLS, CDR2 YYNGEE. The CDR3 is made up of 10 amino acids. V was shortened by 3 bases and J by 10 bases, with 4 bases between the two germline ends. The CDR3, as DNA: TGTGCCAGCAGCGGGAAGGAGCTGTTTTTT. It yields the protein CASSGKELFF.

This sequence joins TRBV5-1 and TRBJ2-1, with D hard to call. Trimming pared 5 bases from V and 7 bases from J, leaving 7 bases between. Germline loops: CDR1 SGHRS, CDR2 YFSETQ. This CDR3 has 11 amino acids. The CDR3 bases are TGCGCCAGCAGGGAGTTTAATGAGCAGTTCTTC. Encoded protein: CASREFNEQFF.

This rearrangement joins TRBV29-1 to TRBJ2-7, with D perhaps matching TRBD1 (6 bases). The CDR3 is made up of 15 amino acids. CDR1 is SQVTM, CDR2 ANQGSEA, per germline. The germline V and J ends were trimmed by 1 base and 1 base, with 14 bases remaining between them. CDR3 sequence (DNA): TGCAGCGTTGAAGTAGTCGACAGGAAATCCTACGAGCAGTACTTC. It codes for CSVEVVDRKSYEQYF.

V gene TRBV30 combines with J gene TRBJ1-4; 7 bases match TRBD1. Germline V gene lookup returns CDR1 GTSNPN and CDR2 SVGIG (reference sequence). The CDR3 extends over 11 amino acids. V trimming: 8 bases; J trimming: 5 bases; junction bases outside the gene matches: 2. Here the CDR3 DNA reads TGTGCCGGGACAGAGAATGAAAAACTGTTTTTT. This codes for CAGTENEKLFF.

V usage is TRBV27 and J usage is TRBJ1-4; 9 positions agree with TRBD1. The CDR3 spans 14 residues. CDR1 MNHEY and CDR2 SMNVEV come from the germline V gene (reference sequence). After removal of 5 bases from V and 7 bases from J, the junction contained 5 bases not matched to a gene. The CDR3 spells CASSRMGQGEKLFF. CDR3 bases: TGTGCCAGCAGTCGGATGGGACAGGGTGAAAAACTGTTTTTT.

The chain carries TRBV29-1 and TRBJ1-2; no clear D gene. In germline, CDR1 is SQVTM, CDR2 ANQGSEA. V was cut by 4 bases and J by 4 bases, with 10 bases left in between. This CDR3 has 12 amino acids. CDR3 DNA: TGCAGCGTTGTGTATTCCAGCTATGGCTACACCTTC. Translation gives CSVVYSSYGYTF.

The chain couples TRBV7-9 to TRBJ1-1, with 10 bases aligning to TRBD1. The CDR3 has 15 amino acids. Per germline, CDR1 SEHNR and CDR2 FQNEAQ (reference sequence). The CDR3 sequence: CASRDRGLADTEAFF. The CDR3 DNA reads as TGTGCAAGCCGGGACAGGGGTTTAGCGGACACTGAAGCTTTCTTT.

This chain joins TRBV2 and TRBJ1-2; D call uncertain. CDR1 SNHLY and CDR2 FYNNEI come from the germline V gene. The CDR3 runs 12 residues. Trimming took off 10 bases at V and 3 bases at J, with 12 bases between the two ends. The CDR3 DNA follows: TGTGCCACTCACCGGATCTACTATGGCTACACCTTC. Protein product: CATHRIYYGYTF. Complete variable domain (other parts from reference TRBV2 and TRBJ1-2): EPEVTQTPSHQVTQMGQEVILRCVPISNHLYFYWYRQILGQKVEFLVSFYNNEISEKSEIFDDQFSVERPDGSNFTLKIRSTKLEDSAMYFCATHRIYYGYTFGSGTRLTVV.

This clone was seen only a few times. The CDR3 loop is CAWTPTVNTEAFF. The CDR3 region has the DNA TGTGCCTGGACTCCTACAGTGAACACTGAAGCTTTCTTT. V is TRBV30 and J is TRBJ1-1; D unclear. Between the trimmed V and J ends, which lost 4 bases and 0 bases, there was a span of 9 bases. The CDR3 spans 13 residues. Germline-derived CDR1 and CDR2 are GTSNPN and SVGIG (reference sequence).

The chain is built from TRBV7-6 and TRBJ1-1; D is possibly TRBD1 (5 bases). The CDR3 is 16 residues long. The V and J ends lost 5 bases and 3 bases respectively, with 19 bases between them. Germline loops: CDR1 SGHVS, CDR2 FNYEAQ. The CDR3 sequence is CASSQVGGFGDTEAFF. The CDR3, as DNA: TGTGCCAGCAGCCAAGTCGGGGGTTTTGGAGACACTGAAGCTTTCTTT.

This chain connects TRBV2 to TRBJ1-2; the D is unclear. Germline assignment: CDR1 SNHLY and CDR2 FYNNEI. V lost 4 bases, J lost 8 bases, and 11 bases lay in between. The CDR3 covers 12 residues. DNA for the CDR3: TGTGCCAGCAGTGTGGGCGTATTCGGCTACACCTTC. Amino acid sequence: CASSVGVFGYTF. The whole variable domain, remainder taken from reference TRBV2 and TRBJ1-2, is EPEVTQTPSHQVTQMGQEVILRCVPISNHLYFYWYRQILGQKVEFLVSFYNNEISEKSEIFDDQFSVERPDGSNFTLKIRSTKLEDSAMYFCASSVGVFGYTFGSGTRLTVV.

The chain combines TRBV6-5 with TRBJ1-5, with a tentative D call TRBD1 (6 bases). Germline V gene lookup returns CDR1 MNHEY and CDR2 SVGAGI. V shed 6 bases and J shed 6 bases, with 15 bases lying between them. The CDR3 totals 14 residues. The CDR3 loop reads CASRETGLSQPQHF. CDR3 coding DNA: TGTGCCAGCAGAGAAACAGGGTTGAGTCAGCCCCAGCATTTT.

The J gene is TRBJ2-5, the V gene TRBV2, with a tentative D call TRBD2 (6 bases). The V gene's germline CDR1 is SNHLY and CDR2 FYNNEI. The CDR3 is made up of 15 amino acids. V shed 6 bases and J shed 3 bases, with 17 bases lying between them. The CDR3 is CASSERRDLKETQYF. DNA for the CDR3: TGTGCCAGCAGCGAACGCCGGGACTTAAAAGAGACCCAGTACTTC.

This clone has only a few counts. The rearrangement uses TRBV9 and TRBJ1-5, with TRBD1 identical over 8 bases. Losses at the gene ends were 2 bases for V and 3 bases for J; bases not matched to a gene: 7. CDR3 size: 16 residues. CDR1 is SGDLS, CDR2 YYNGEE, per germline. CDR3 loop: CASSVRQGSPNQPQHF. CDR3 in DNA: TGTGCCAGCAGCGTTCGACAGGGGTCCCCCAATCAGCCCCAGCATTTT.

This clone appeared a few times. This chain connects TRBV7-9 to TRBJ2-5, with D possibly TRBD2 on 5 matching bases. Trimming stripped 5 bases from V and 2 bases from J, with 18 bases between. This CDR3 is 16 amino acids long. Per the germline V gene, CDR1 is SEHNR and CDR2 is FQNEAQ (reference sequence). CDR3 protein: CASSNQPRAAQETQYF. As DNA, the CDR3 is TGTGCCAGCAGCAATCAACCGAGGGCAGCTCAAGAGACCCAGTACTTC.

This clone showed up just a few times. V is TRBV30 and J is TRBJ1-5, with TRBD1 matching 7 bases. CDR3 length: 14 residues. Germline assignment: CDR1 GTSNPN and CDR2 SVGIG (reference sequence). Trimming removed 2 bases from V and 4 bases from J; junction bases left unmatched: 5. As DNA, the CDR3 is TGTGCCTGGAGTCAAGGGGGCGCAAATCAGCCCCAGCATTTT. Translating it yields CAWSQGGANQPQHF.

The rearrangement uses TRBV5-1 and TRBJ2-7; D is uncertain. With 0 bases removed from V and 6 bases from J, the gap between germline ends came to 13 bases. Germline values: CDR1 SGHRS, CDR2 YFSETQ. The CDR3 loop spans 14 amino acids. CDR3 sequence: CASSLDPPASEQYF. The CDR3 DNA reads TGCGCCAGCAGCTTGGACCCGCCGGCCAGCGAGCAGTACTTC.